This paragraph reports one T cell receptor beta chain. The CDR3 loop spans 14 amino acids. CDR1 SGHTA and CDR2 FQGNSA come from the germline V gene. The V end was cut by 5 bases, the J end by 1 base, with 10 bases between. This sample was included in a study of shared clonotypes between healthy human individuals. For every subset, genomic DNA was evenly distributed across several immunoSEQ plates. Profiling relied on immunoSEQ multiplex PCR, and the TCRdb table lists in-frame clones only, not all of them. The sample yields 2 million to 2.5 million clones, 85% to 95% seen once. The source material was naive CD4+ T cells sorted from blood. Subset defined: CD45RA+ positively selected. This sequence joins TRBV7-2 and TRBJ2-3; D unresolved. This receptor was taken from a man aged 18 to 35 in good health. The CDR3 sequence is CASSPWAGTDTQYF. CDR3 nucleotide sequence: TGTGCCAGCAGCCCCTGGGCCGGCACAGATACGCAGTATTTT.